A selection of T cell receptor beta chains follows, all from one sample in a study of blood T cells in healthy people across ages. In TCRdb, the 5' RACE reads were re-called with MiXCR into one record per CDR3 protein. This table has 380,000 or so distinct CDR3 sequences, about 52% appearing once. Specimen: blood. The receptors derive from a man aged 60-69 years in good health. Each CDR3 is given with its conserved first and last residue. D genes are given only for firm matches. Size values are once, few and many counts, or a class for expanded clones, and some rows have none.

TRBV4-3	TRBJ1-6	NA	NA	TGCGCCAGCAGCCAAGAAACTGGGGGAACTGCTAATTCACCCCTCCACTTT	CASSQETGGTANSPLHF
TRBV7-2	TRBJ2-3	NA	NA	TGTGCCAGCAGCTTAGATAGTAGCGGAGCAGATACGCAGTATTTT	CASSLDSSGADTQYF
TRBV5-1	TRBJ2-1	NA	TRBD2	TGCGCCAGCAGCTTGGGCGGGGCGGGAGGGCCCTCCTACAATGAGCAGTTCTTC	CASSLGGAGGPSYNEQFF
TRBV12-3/TRBV12-4	TRBJ2-7	NA	NA	TGTGCCAGCAGTTATTTCCCCTACGAGCAGTACTTC	CASSYFPYEQYF
TRBV27	TRBJ2-3	NA	NA	TGTGCCAGCAGTTTATGGGGGGGCGGAGATACGCAGTATTTT	CASSLWGGGDTQYF
TRBV6-2/TRBV6-3	TRBJ2-3	many	TRBD2	TGTGCCAGCATAAGCGGGGGCTTCACAGATACGCAGTATTTT	CASISGGFTDTQYF
TRBV7-2	TRBJ2-5	NA	NA	TGTGCCAGTAGCCTACATGTAGCGTTTGGGACCCAGTACTTC	CASSLHVAFGTQYF
TRBV7-2	TRBJ2-7	many	NA	TGTGCCAGCAGCCTTAGCGTCACCTACGAGCAGTACTTC	CASSLSVTYEQYF
TRBV28	TRBJ2-5	NA	TRBD2	TGTGCCAGCAGTTTATGGGTAGAGCGGGGTCAAGAGACCCAGTACTTC	CASSLWVERGQETQYF
TRBV20-1	TRBJ2-1	few	TRBD2	TGCAGTGGGGGCGGGAGCTCCTACAATGAGCAGTTCTTC	CSGGGSSYNEQFF
TRBV20-1	TRBJ2-5	few	TRBD2	TGCAGTGCTGAGGGAAGCGGGAGGTTGGAGACCCAGTACTTC	CSAEGSGRLETQYF
TRBV7-2	TRBJ1-6	NA	TRBD1	TGTGCCAGCAGCTTACTTTCGTCGACAGGGGGCTTTAGATCACCCCTCCACTTT	CASSLLSSTGGFRSPLHF
TRBV28	TRBJ2-4	NA	NA	TGTGCCAGCAGTTTATCATCCGGGCTGGGTTTGGACATTCAGTACTTC	CASSLSSGLGLDIQYF
TRBV14	TRBJ2-7	NA	NA	TGTGCCAGCAGCCGGGCCTTCTCCTACGAGCAGTACTTC	CASSRAFSYEQYF
TRBV5-4	TRBJ2-7	NA	TRBD1	TGTGCCAGCAGCTTTGACAGGGTGAAGAACGAGCAGTACTTC	CASSFDRVKNEQYF
TRBV4-3	TRBJ2-7	NA	TRBD2	TGCGCCAGCAGCCAAGTCGGGACTAGCGAATCCTACGAGCAGTACTTC	CASSQVGTSESYEQYF
TRBV9	TRBJ2-3	many	NA	TGTGCCAGCAGCGTAGGCGCAGATACGCAGTATTTT	CASSVGADTQYF
TRBV4-2	TRBJ2-7	many	NA	TGTGCCAGCAGCCAAGATACAGAACGGGACGGCGAGCAGTACTTC	CASSQDTERDGEQYF
TRBV18	TRBJ2-7	few	TRBD1	TGTGCCAGCTCACCACCGGGACAGAACTACGAGCAGTACTTC	CASSPPGQNYEQYF
TRBV7-2	TRBJ2-3	NA	NA	TGTGCCAGCAGCTTCCCCGGGGCTTCTGGAGATACGCAGTATTTT	CASSFPGASGDTQYF
TRBV5-1	TRBJ2-7	NA	NA	TGCGCCAGCAGCCTGGGGGTAGCGGAAACCTACGAGCAGTACTTC	CASSLGVAETYEQYF
TRBV10-3	TRBJ2-3	NA	TRBD2	TGTGCCACCAGTGATTTGCGGGGGAGGTCAGATACGCAGTATTTT	CATSDLRGRSDTQYF
TRBV7-2	TRBJ2-7	few	TRBD2	TGTGCCAGCAGCTTAGGGGGGACTAGCGGGGAAGCCTACGAGCAGTACTTC	CASSLGGTSGEAYEQYF
TRBV7-6	TRBJ2-6	NA	NA	TGTGCCAGCAGCTTAGACGGAGCTAACTCTGGGGCCAACGTCCTGACTTTC	CASSLDGANSGANVLTF
TRBV7-3	TRBJ2-1	NA	NA	TGTGCCAGCAGTCGGTCGGCCGGAACCAGGGAGTTGGCCTACAATGAGCAGTTCTTC	CASSRSAGTRELAYNEQFF
TRBV14	TRBJ1-4	NA	NA	TGTGCCAGCAGCCGGAATAATGAAAAACTGTTTTTT	CASSRNNEKLFF
TRBV25-1	TRBJ1-4	few	NA	TGTGCCAGCAGTGCCGGACGGGTAACTAATGAAAAACTGTTTTTT	CASSAGRVTNEKLFF
TRBV20-1	TRBJ2-5	NA	NA	TGCAGTGCTAATGGGCGGGGAAGTCTTCAGGAGACCCAGTACTTC	CSANGRGSLQETQYF
TRBV6-5	TRBJ2-1	NA	NA	TGTGCCAGCAGTCCCAGGCGGAGCTCCTACAATGAGCAGTTCTTC	CASSPRRSSYNEQFF
TRBV6-5	TRBJ2-1	NA	NA	TGTGCCAGCAGTTACTTCCTTAGCCGCCCCTACAATGAACAGTTCTTC	CASSYFLSRPYNEQFF
TRBV23-1	TRBJ2-3	NA	TRBD2	TGCGCCAGCAGTCGACCTAGACTAGCGAGACATGAGGATACGCAGTATTTT	CASSRPRLARHEDTQYF
TRBV20-1	TRBJ2-7	many	NA	TGCAGTGCTAGGGGACAATTCGAACACAGGTACTTC	CSARGQFEHRYF
TRBV2	TRBJ1-5	NA	NA	TGTGCCAGCAGTGAAATAGCAGCTACATTTCAGCCCCAGCATTTT	CASSEIAATFQPQHF
TRBV7-2	TRBJ1-1	many	NA	TGTGCCAGCATCTTAGGGGGTCCCGGGACGGTGAACACTGAAGCTTTCTTT	CASILGGPGTVNTEAFF
TRBV20-1	TRBJ2-1	NA	NA	TGCAGTGCTAGTGATCGTCGGGTCCCCTACAATGAGCAGTTCTTC	CSASDRRVPYNEQFF
TRBV14	TRBJ1-2	NA	NA	TGTGCCAGCAGCCACCAACGGGGACATCTCTATGGCTACACCTTC	CASSHQRGHLYGYTF
TRBV27	TRBJ2-7	few	TRBD2	TGTGCCAGCAGTTTATTGACTAGCGGGAGCCCCTACGAGCAGTACTTC	CASSLLTSGSPYEQYF
TRBV6-2/TRBV6-3	TRBJ2-7	few	NA	TGTGCCAGCAGTTGGACTCGCAATGAGCAGTACTTC	CASSWTRNEQYF
TRBV5-1	TRBJ1-4	NA	TRBD1	TGCGCCAGCAGCCCCCCCACAGGGGTCCTGAATGAAAAACTGTTTTTT	CASSPPTGVLNEKLFF
TRBV20-1	TRBJ2-5	few	NA	TGCAGTGCCAACCGGGACACGGGTTCGAAGACCCAGTACTTC	CSANRDTGSKTQYF